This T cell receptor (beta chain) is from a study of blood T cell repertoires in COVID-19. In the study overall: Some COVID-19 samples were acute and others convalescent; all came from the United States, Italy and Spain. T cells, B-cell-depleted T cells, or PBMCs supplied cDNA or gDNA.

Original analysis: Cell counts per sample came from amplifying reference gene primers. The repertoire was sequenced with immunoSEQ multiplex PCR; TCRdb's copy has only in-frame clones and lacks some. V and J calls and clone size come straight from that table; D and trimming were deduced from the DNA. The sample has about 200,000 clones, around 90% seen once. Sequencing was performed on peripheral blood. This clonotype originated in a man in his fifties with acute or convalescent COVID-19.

The CDR3 loop is CASSLSPIDGRDQETQYF. In DNA, the CDR3 is TGTGCCAGCAGTTTAAGCCCCATTGACGGGAGAGACCAAGAGACCCAGTACTTC. The V gene is TRBV27, the J gene TRBJ2-5, with D possibly being TRBD2 (6 bases). V lost 2 bases to trimming and J lost 0 bases, with 19 bases between them. The CDR3 runs to 18 residues. The V gene's germline CDR1 is MNHEY and CDR2 SMNVEV (reference sequence).